The next 9 T cell receptor beta chains were all read from a single sample in a study of patients and donors after allogeneic stem cell transplantation. A single record per CDR3 protein comes from TCRdb applying MiXCR to the RT-PCR reads. This sample has approximately 29,000 distinct CDR3 sequences, with less than 45% found just once. Sequenced input: blood, either unsorted or a sorted T cell fraction (not recorded which). These TCRs come from a human donor who was either an allogeneic HSCT recipient or a stem cell or donor lymphocyte infusion donor (not recorded which). It is not recorded whose cells these are; they may come from a transplant donor.

This clonotype showed up just a few times. The J gene is TRBJ1-1, the V gene TRBV10-3; no reliable D call. The CDR3 sequence is 14 residues long. Trimming pared 0 bases from V and 6 bases from J, leaving 11 bases between. Germline CDR1 reads ENHRY; CDR2 reads SYGVKD. CDR3 sequence reads: CAISESRGLAEAFF. CDR3 bases: TGTGCCATCAGTGAGTCTCGGGGTTTGGCTGAAGCTTTCTTT.

V usage is TRBV7-2 and J usage is TRBJ2-5; D is uncertain. The ends were cut back, 5 bases at V and 5 bases at J, with 12 bases in the middle. Germline V lookup: CDR1 SGHTA, CDR2 FQGNSA. This CDR3 is built from 13 residues. The CDR3 sequence is CASSLSNTETQYF. The CDR3 nucleotides are TGTGCCAGCAGCCTAAGTAATACGGAGACCCAGTACTTC.

This clonotype showed up many times. The gene calls are TRBV4-2 and TRBJ1-2; the D gene is possibly TRBD1 (5 bases). Trimming pared 4 bases from V and 5 bases from J, leaving 17 bases between. This CDR3 spans 15 amino acids. Germline V gene sequence: CDR1 LGHNA, CDR2 YNFKEQ. The CDR3 DNA sequence: TGTGCCAGCAGCCTCTTTACACGGCCAGGGTATGGCTACACCTTC. Amino acids: CASSLFTRPGYGYTF.

V gene TRBV20-1 combines with J gene TRBJ2-1; 7 bases are shared with TRBD2. V trimming: 8 bases; J trimming: 9 bases; junction bases outside the gene matches: 13. The CDR3 runs 13 residues. Germline loops: CDR1 DFQATT, CDR2 SNEGSKA (reference sequence). The CDR3 DNA follows: TGCAGTTCCATTCCGCGGGAGCGGATTGAGCAGTTCTTC. Its translation is CSSIPRERIEQFF.

This clonotype appeared a few times. The chain is built from TRBV12-3 or TRBV12-4 and TRBJ1-2; 7 bases line up with TRBD1. The CDR3 loop spans 13 amino acids. V lost 4 bases to trimming and J lost 4 bases; unmatched junction nucleotides: 3. CDR3 residues: CASSYRGPYGYTF. The DNA of the CDR3 is TGTGCCAGCAGTTACAGGGGCCCCTATGGCTACACCTTC.

This clonotype has a handful of counts. The chain combines TRBV5-1 with TRBJ1-1, with D hard to call. Germline V CDR1 and CDR2: SGHRS, YFSETQ. The CDR3 has 13 amino acids. Trimming took 5 bases from V and 3 from J, leaving 11 bases between them. The CDR3 spells CASRRQADTEAFF. For the CDR3, the DNA is TGCGCCAGCAGGAGGCAAGCGGACACTGAAGCTTTCTTT.

The chain employs TRBV10-3 and TRBJ2-1; possibly TRBD2 for D (6 bases). In germline, CDR1 is ENHRY, CDR2 SYGVKD. This CDR3 is built from 12 residues. V lost 4 bases and J 11 bases, leaving 12 bases between the germline ends. CDR3 coding DNA: TGTGCCATCAGTGGAAGGGACTCCCAGCAGTTCTTC. Its protein product is CAISGRDSQQFF.

CDR3 loop: CASSLAQGNTEAFF. Written as DNA, the CDR3 is TGCGCCAGCAGCTTGGCACAGGGTAACACTGAAGCTTTCTTT. The gene calls are TRBV5-1 and TRBJ1-1; perhaps TRBD1 as D (6 bases). CDR1 and CDR2 (germline): SGHRS, YFSETQ. Trimming pared 0 bases from V and 2 bases from J, leaving 8 bases between. The CDR3 runs to 14 residues.

This clonotype occurred a few times. This sequence joins TRBV5-5 and TRBJ1-1; a weak D match, TRBD1 (5 bases). This CDR3 comprises 14 residues. Deletions cut 2 bases from V and 5 bases from J, with 13 bases between. CDR1 and CDR2 (germline): SGHKS, YYEKEE (reference sequence). CDR3 sequence: CASSFLPGRTEAFF. The CDR3 coding sequence is TGTGCCAGCAGCTTTCTTCCAGGGCGAACTGAAGCTTTCTTT.